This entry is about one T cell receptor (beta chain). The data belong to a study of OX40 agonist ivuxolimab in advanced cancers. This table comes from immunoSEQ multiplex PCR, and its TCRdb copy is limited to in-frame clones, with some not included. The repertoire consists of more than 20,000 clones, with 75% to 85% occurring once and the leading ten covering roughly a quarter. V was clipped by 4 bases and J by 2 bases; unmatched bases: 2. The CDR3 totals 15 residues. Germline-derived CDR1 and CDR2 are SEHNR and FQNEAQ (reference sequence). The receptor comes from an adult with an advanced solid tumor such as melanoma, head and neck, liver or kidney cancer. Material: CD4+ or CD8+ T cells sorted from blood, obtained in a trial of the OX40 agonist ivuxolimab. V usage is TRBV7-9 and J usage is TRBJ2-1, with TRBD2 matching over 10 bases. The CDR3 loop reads CASSWTSGPYNEQFF. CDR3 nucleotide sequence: TGTGCCAGCAGCTGGACTAGCGGTCCCTACAATGAGCAGTTCTTC.